This T cell receptor (beta chain) appears in the sequencing data of a study of response to subunit inactivated influenza vaccine. TCRdb independently ran MiXCR on the RT-PCR reads; one entry per CDR3 protein. The sample has roughly 520,000 distinct CDR3 sequences, over 25% seen once; the top ten hold approximately 1.9%. The study's findings and limits: Each seasonal influenza vaccination, the authors suggested, recruits few new T cells.

This CDR3 has 15 residues. The germline V gene has CDR1 SGHVS and CDR2 FQNEAQ. Trimming removed 0 bases from V and 4 bases from J, with 11 bases in between. To note about this clonotype: Its matching antigen is unknown.

The source is a man in his fifties who received an inactivated influenza vaccine. Sequencing used CD4+ T cells sorted from PBMCs, obtained less than 6 days after vaccination. The chain recombines TRBV7-8 with TRBJ2-3; D is perhaps TRBD2 (5 bases). The CDR3 coding sequence is TGTGCCAGCAGCTTAGCGCCGGGATGGGCAGATACGCAGTATTTT. Protein: CASSLAPGWADTQYF.